The rows below give T cell receptor beta chains drawn from one sample of a study of blood T cells in healthy people across ages. TCRdb reprocessed the 5' RACE reads via MiXCR and lists one record per CDR3 protein. The table has over 500,000 distinct CDR3 sequences, about 28% seen once. The data were also submitted as part of a second study, on T cells of mothers and their children.

The sample consisted of blood. The receptors originated from a boy aged 2 to 10 in good health. Each CDR3 is given with its conserved first and last residue. Fields, in order: CDR3 protein, CDR3 DNA, clone size, J gene, V gene, D gene. The D gene is left open where the match is weak. Not every row has a clone size; where given, it reads once, few, many or a size class.

CDR3aa: CAWNTGTANTEASF; CDR3nt: TGTGCCTGGAATACCGGGACAGCGAACACTGAAGCTTCCTTT; abundance: NA; j_gene: TRBJ1-1; v_gene: TRBV30; d_gene: TRBD1
CDR3aa: CASSPTPNPYEQYF; CDR3nt: TGTGCCAGCAGCCCAACACCAAATCCCTACGAGCAGTACTTC; abundance: NA; j_gene: TRBJ2-7; v_gene: TRBV7-9; d_gene: NA
CDR3aa: CSVATPTGELFF; CDR3nt: TGCAGCGTTGCAACACCCACCGGGGAGCTGTTTTTT; abundance: NA; j_gene: TRBJ2-2; v_gene: TRBV29-1; d_gene: NA
CDR3aa: CASSQDRLAGAETQYF; CDR3nt: TGTGCCAGCAGCCAAGACCGACTAGCGGGAGCAGAGACCCAGTACTTC; abundance: NA; j_gene: TRBJ2-5; v_gene: TRBV3-1; d_gene: TRBD2
CDR3aa: CAIRTTGSYGEQYF; CDR3nt: TGTGCCATCAGGACGACAGGGAGCTACGGCGAGCAGTACTTC; abundance: few; j_gene: TRBJ2-7; v_gene: TRBV10-3; d_gene: TRBD1
CDR3aa: CASSEEVVGTIYF; CDR3nt: TGTGCCAGCAGTGAAGAAGTTGTCGGCACCATATATTTT; abundance: few; j_gene: TRBJ1-3; v_gene: TRBV25-1; d_gene: NA
CDR3aa: CSGQQGNTEAFF; CDR3nt: TGCAGCGGCCAACAGGGGAACACTGAAGCTTTCTTT; abundance: NA; j_gene: TRBJ1-1; v_gene: TRBV29-1; d_gene: NA
CDR3aa: CASSEWRTGGTEAFF; CDR3nt: TGTGCCAGCAGTGAATGGAGAACAGGGGGGACTGAAGCTTTCTTT; abundance: NA; j_gene: TRBJ1-1; v_gene: TRBV25-1; d_gene: TRBD1
CDR3aa: CASSQDLGTVARGYTF; CDR3nt: TGTGCCAGCAGCCAAGATCTTGGGACAGTGGCCCGTGGCTACACCTTC; abundance: NA; j_gene: TRBJ1-2; v_gene: TRBV3-1; d_gene: TRBD1
CDR3aa: CSATRLQGAPGNTIYF; CDR3nt: TGCAGTGCTACTCGACTACAGGGGGCCCCTGGAAACACCATATATTTT; abundance: NA; j_gene: TRBJ1-3; v_gene: TRBV20-1; d_gene: TRBD1
CDR3aa: CASSFSREEDEQFF; CDR3nt: TGTGCCAGCAGCTTTTCGCGGGAAGAAGATGAGCAGTTCTTC; abundance: NA; j_gene: TRBJ2-1; v_gene: TRBV7-9; d_gene: NA
CDR3aa: CASSLVASSTDTQYF; CDR3nt: TGCGCCAGCAGCTTAGTAGCGAGCAGCACAGATACGCAGTATTTT; abundance: NA; j_gene: TRBJ2-3; v_gene: TRBV5-1; d_gene: NA
CDR3aa: CASSLQVQETQYF; CDR3nt: TGTGCCAGCAGCCTTCAAGTACAAGAGACCCAGTACTTC; abundance: few; j_gene: TRBJ2-5; v_gene: TRBV7-2; d_gene: NA
CDR3aa: CASSQVAGGVAKNIQYF; CDR3nt: TGTGCCAGCAGCCAAGTAGCGGGAGGGGTAGCCAAAAACATTCAGTACTTC; abundance: few; j_gene: TRBJ2-4; v_gene: TRBV3-1; d_gene: TRBD2
CDR3aa: CASRLGTNSPLHF; CDR3nt: TGTGCCAGCAGACTTGGAACGAATTCACCCCTCCACTTT; abundance: NA; j_gene: TRBJ1-6; v_gene: TRBV12-3/TRBV12-4; d_gene: NA
CDR3aa: CASSHSPSDRGTYF; CDR3nt: TGTGCCAGCAGCCATTCCCCATCCGACAGGGGGACGTACTTC; abundance: NA; j_gene: TRBJ2-5; v_gene: TRBV14; d_gene: TRBD1
CDR3aa: CSASTLGRARIYEQYF; CDR3nt: TGCAGTGCGTCAACCCTCGGTAGAGCGAGAATATACGAGCAGTACTTC; abundance: NA; j_gene: TRBJ2-7; v_gene: TRBV20-1; d_gene: NA
CDR3aa: CATSRDLSSATNEKLFF; CDR3nt: TGTGCCACCAGCAGAGATCTCAGTAGTGCAACTAATGAAAAACTGTTTTTT; abundance: NA; j_gene: TRBJ1-4; v_gene: TRBV15; d_gene: NA
CDR3aa: CASSLDLTGTEQYF; CDR3nt: TGTGCCAGCAGCTTGGACCTTACAGGAACCGAGCAGTACTTC; abundance: few; j_gene: TRBJ2-7; v_gene: TRBV5-4; d_gene: NA
CDR3aa: CASSEPKGGTEAFF; CDR3nt: TGTGCCAGCAGTGAACCGAAAGGGGGGACTGAAGCTTTCTTT; abundance: many; j_gene: TRBJ1-1; v_gene: TRBV6-1; d_gene: NA
CDR3aa: CASSFLQKETQYF; CDR3nt: TGTGCCAGCAGCTTCCTACAAAAAGAGACCCAGTACTTC; abundance: many; j_gene: TRBJ2-5; v_gene: TRBV7-2; d_gene: NA
CDR3aa: CAWTGQGDEKLFF; CDR3nt: TGTGCCTGGACCGGACAGGGGGATGAAAAACTGTTTTTT; abundance: few; j_gene: TRBJ1-4; v_gene: TRBV30; d_gene: TRBD1
CDR3aa: CASSLGRGWAKNIQYF; CDR3nt: TGTGCCAGCAGCTTGGGCAGGGGTTGGGCCAAAAACATTCAGTACTTC; abundance: NA; j_gene: TRBJ2-4; v_gene: TRBV7-2; d_gene: NA
CDR3aa: CASSSQGSQGLAGETQYF; CDR3nt: TGTGCCAGCAGTTCCCAGGGTTCTCAAGGTCTAGCGGGCGAGACCCAGTACTTC; abundance: few; j_gene: TRBJ2-5; v_gene: TRBV12-3/TRBV12-4; d_gene: TRBD2
CDR3aa: CATSGDLAETQYF; CDR3nt: TGTGCCACCAGCGGAGATCTAGCGGAGACCCAGTACTTC; abundance: few; j_gene: TRBJ2-5; v_gene: TRBV15; d_gene: NA
CDR3aa: CSAREKYRGRNQPQHF; CDR3nt: TGCAGTGCTAGAGAGAAGTACAGGGGGCGGAATCAGCCCCAGCATTTT; abundance: NA; j_gene: TRBJ1-5; v_gene: TRBV20-1; d_gene: TRBD1
CDR3aa: CASSYRGDEKLFF; CDR3nt: TGTGCCAGCAGTTACCGGGGAGATGAAAAACTGTTTTTT; abundance: NA; j_gene: TRBJ1-4; v_gene: TRBV6-6; d_gene: NA
CDR3aa: CAGSFSGRRNTIYF; CDR3nt: TGTGCCGGCAGCTTCTCGGGCCGAAGGAACACCATATATTTT; abundance: NA; j_gene: TRBJ1-3; v_gene: TRBV7-8; d_gene: NA
CDR3aa: CASSLLRGQHSYEQYF; CDR3nt: TGTGCCAGCAGCTTATTGAGGGGGCAGCATTCCTACGAGCAGTACTTC; abundance: NA; j_gene: TRBJ2-7; v_gene: TRBV7-9; d_gene: TRBD1
CDR3aa: CASRRGSGRNYGYTF; CDR3nt: TGTGCCAGCAGGCGTGGGTCAGGGCGGAACTATGGCTACACCTTC; abundance: few; j_gene: TRBJ1-2; v_gene: TRBV2; d_gene: NA
CDR3aa: CASSLGRPNYGYTF; CDR3nt: TGTGCCAGCAGCCTGGGACGGCCTAACTATGGCTACACCTTC; abundance: NA; j_gene: TRBJ1-2; v_gene: TRBV27; d_gene: NA
CDR3aa: CASSLLTLADSPLHF; CDR3nt: TGTGCCAGCAGCCTTTTGACACTGGCGGATTCACCCCTCCACTTT; abundance: few; j_gene: TRBJ1-6; v_gene: TRBV14; d_gene: NA
CDR3aa: CASSLAVSMETQYF; CDR3nt: TGTGCCAGCAGTTTAGCGGTGTCTATGGAGACCCAGTACTTC; abundance: few; j_gene: TRBJ2-5; v_gene: TRBV12-3/TRBV12-4; d_gene: NA
CDR3aa: CASSLASGPYEQYF; CDR3nt: TGTGCCAGCAGCTTAGCAAGCGGACCCTACGAGCAGTACTTC; abundance: NA; j_gene: TRBJ2-7; v_gene: TRBV7-8; d_gene: NA
CDR3aa: CASSHGTSGSRVQYF; CDR3nt: TGTGCCAGCAGTCACGGGACTAGCGGGAGTCGGGTGCAGTACTTC; abundance: few; j_gene: TRBJ2-7; v_gene: TRBV12-3/TRBV12-4; d_gene: TRBD2
CDR3aa: CASSWEDSPRYEQYF; CDR3nt: TGTGCCAGCAGCTGGGAGGACAGCCCTCGCTACGAGCAGTACTTC; abundance: NA; j_gene: TRBJ2-7; v_gene: TRBV7-9; d_gene: NA
CDR3aa: CAGSFLTGGQETQYF; CDR3nt: TGTGCCGGCAGCTTCCTAACGGGGGGCCAAGAGACCCAGTACTTC; abundance: NA; j_gene: TRBJ2-5; v_gene: TRBV7-6; d_gene: TRBD2
CDR3aa: CASSRVRGPTDTQYF; CDR3nt: TGTGCCAGCAGCCGCGTTCGGGGCCCCACAGATACGCAGTATTTT; abundance: NA; j_gene: TRBJ2-3; v_gene: TRBV14; d_gene: NA